The rows below give T cell receptor beta chains drawn from one sample of a study of T cell responses to AZD1222 COVID-19 vaccine. This table comes from immunoSEQ multiplex PCR, and its TCRdb copy is limited to in-frame clones, with some not included. The sample lists 160,000 or so clones; approximately 90% were seen once. Sample: peripheral blood, taken 28 days after the second AZD1222 dose. These receptors originate from an adult who received the AZD1222 COVID-19 vaccine. Each CDR3 is given with its conserved first and last residue. D genes are given only for firm matches. A clone size is listed for some rows: how often the clone was seen (once, few, many), or a class if it is expanded.

d_gene,abundance,j_gene,v_gene,CDR3nt,CDR3aa
NA,NA,TRBJ1-3,TRBV5-5,TGTGCCAGCAGCCTTCCTGGCTCTGGAAACACCATATATTTT,CASSLPGSGNTIYF
NA,NA,TRBJ2-7,TRBV7-3,TGTGCCAGCAGCTTGACTAGAGTAGACGAGCAGTACTTC,CASSLTRVDEQYF
TRBD2,NA,TRBJ2-7,TRBV15,TGTGCCACCAGCAGAGCAGCGGGAGGGACCTACGAGCAGTACTTC,CATSRAAGGTYEQYF
NA,NA,TRBJ2-3,TRBV30,TGTGCCTGGAGCGCGACAGGAGATACGCAGTATTTT,CAWSATGDTQYF
NA,NA,TRBJ1-1,TRBV6-2/TRBV6-3,TGTGCCAGCAGTTACTCGCCGCGCGCAGGGAGTACTGAAGCTTTCTTT,CASSYSPRAGSTEAFF
NA,few,TRBJ1-1,TRBV6-1,TGTGCCAGCAGTGAAAGGACGTGGGTTGGTACTGAAGCTTTCTTT,CASSERTWVGTEAFF
NA,once,TRBJ1-3,TRBV12-3/TRBV12-4,TGTGCCAGCAGTTTTTCTCTCACCATATATTTT,CASSFSLTIYF
TRBD2,few,TRBJ2-1,TRBV5-1,TGCGCCAGCAGCTTGGTCCTAGCGGGAGGTGAGCAGTTCTTC,CASSLVLAGGEQFF
NA,NA,TRBJ2-7,TRBV6-5,TGTGCCAGCAGCCCCCAGGGGGGGGCCAAGTACGAGCAGTACTTC,CASSPQGGAKYEQYF
NA,NA,TRBJ1-3,TRBV6-6,TGTGCCAGCAGTTACCAGGCGTCCTCTGGAAACACCATATATTTT,CASSYQASSGNTIYF
NA,NA,TRBJ1-2,TRBV18,TGTGCCAGCTCACCATCGGAACAGGACGGAGGCTACACCTTC,CASSPSEQDGGYTF
NA,few,TRBJ1-6,TRBV30,TGTGCCTGGAGACAGGGTTCACCCCTCCACTTT,CAWRQGSPLHF
TRBD1,NA,TRBJ2-7,TRBV29-1,TGCAGCGTTGAAATCGACGACAGGGGCTACGAGCAGTACTTC,CSVEIDDRGYEQYF
NA,NA,TRBJ1-1,TRBV18,TGTGCCAGCTCACAGGACCGGGTTCTGATGAACACTGAAGCTTTCTTT,CASSQDRVLMNTEAFF
TRBD2,NA,TRBJ2-5,TRBV13,TGTGCCAGCAGCTCACCTAGACTAGCGGGGGGGCAAGAGACCCAGTACTTC,CASSSPRLAGGQETQYF
NA,NA,TRBJ1-1,TRBV10-3,TGTGCCAACCCGTACAGGGTTATGAACACTGAAGCTTTCTTT,CANPYRVMNTEAFF
NA,NA,TRBJ2-1,TRBV4-1,TGCGCCAGCAGCCAAGGTATGAGGGGGGGCCGCGGTGGGAATGAGCAGTTCTTC,CASSQGMRGGRGGNEQFF
NA,NA,TRBJ2-7,TRBV5-1,TGCGCCAGCAGCTTGGGCGGGGACACCTACGAGCAGTACTTC,CASSLGGDTYEQYF
NA,NA,TRBJ1-1,TRBV7-2,TGTGCCAGCAGCCACCCGAGTAGGAACACTGAAGCTTTCTTT,CASSHPSRNTEAFF
NA,NA,TRBJ1-5,TRBV28,TGTGCCACCCAGGGGAGTAGGGCTCAGCCCCAGCATTTT,CATQGSRAQPQHF
NA,NA,TRBJ1-6,TRBV19,TGTGCCAGTAGTCCCCAAGGAGACAGGAGGGCATCACCCCTCCACTTT,CASSPQGDRRASPLHF
NA,NA,TRBJ2-1,TRBV19,TGTGCCAGTAGTATCTTGGGGGGATACAATGAGCAGTTCTTC,CASSILGGYNEQFF
NA,NA,TRBJ1-2,TRBV29-1,TGCAGCGTTGTTGGCTATGGCTACACCTTC,CSVVGYGYTF
TRBD1,NA,TRBJ2-6,TRBV27,TGTGCCAGCAGTCTAAGGGGGCCGAGCTCTGGGGCCAACGTCCTGACTTTC,CASSLRGPSSGANVLTF
TRBD2,NA,TRBJ2-1,TRBV4-1,TGCGCCAGCAGCCCCCTAACTAGCGGGAGTCTGAATGAGCAGTTCTTC,CASSPLTSGSLNEQFF
NA,once,TRBJ2-7,TRBV5-5,TGTGCCAGCAGCGGTCAGGGGGGGACCTACGAGCAGTACTTC,CASSGQGGTYEQYF
TRBD2,NA,TRBJ2-1,TRBV19,TGTGCCAGTAGTAGCTCTAGCGGGATCTACAATGAGCAGTTCTTC,CASSSSSGIYNEQFF
NA,NA,TRBJ2-7,TRBV4-1,TGCGCCAGCAGCCAAACGGACAGATACGAGCAGTACTTC,CASSQTDRYEQYF
TRBD1,NA,TRBJ2-2,TRBV5-1,TGCGCCAGCAGCTTGGGGACAGGGCGATTTACCGGGGAGCTGTTTTTT,CASSLGTGRFTGELFF
TRBD1,NA,TRBJ2-1,TRBV7-3,TGTGCCAGCAGCTTCGGACAGGGGAATGAGCAGTTCTTC,CASSFGQGNEQFF
NA,NA,TRBJ1-4,TRBV30,TGTGCCTGGGGTAATCAGGGAGTTGAAAAACTGTTTTTT,CAWGNQGVEKLFF
NA,NA,TRBJ2-7,TRBV28,TGTGCCAGCAGAAGTACGGGAGAGCAGTACTTC,CASRSTGEQYF
TRBD1,NA,TRBJ1-2,TRBV7-9,TGTGCCAGCAGCTCCTCGACAGGGCGCAGCTATGGCTACACCTTC,CASSSSTGRSYGYTF
TRBD2,NA,TRBJ2-1,TRBV5-1,TGCGCCAGCAGCTCACTAGCGGGGGGGCCTCCTGAGCAGTTCTTC,CASSSLAGGPPEQFF
TRBD1,NA,TRBJ1-6,TRBV7-2,TGTGCCAGCAGCCTCATGACAGGGGGCTTATCACCCCTCCACTTT,CASSLMTGGLSPLHF
NA,NA,TRBJ1-3,TRBV3-1/TRBV3-2,TGTGCCAGCAGTCTCTCCGGGACATACGGAAACACCATATATTTT,CASSLSGTYGNTIYF
TRBD1,NA,TRBJ1-5,TRBV18,TGTGCCAGCTCAACAACTCCCAGGGGGACGGGTCTTGGCAATCAGCCCCAGCATTTT,CASSTTPRGTGLGNQPQHF
TRBD1,NA,TRBJ1-2,TRBV12-3/TRBV12-4,TGTGCCAGCAGTCCACGGACAGGCGGGGGCTACACCTTC,CASSPRTGGGYTF
NA,NA,TRBJ2-7,TRBV7-3,TGTGCCAGCAGCTTAAAGCCGGGCTCCTACGAGCAGTACTTC,CASSLKPGSYEQYF
NA,once,TRBJ2-7,TRBV25-1,TGTGCCAGCAGTGCAGGATCTTTGGCCGGGACCCGAGGGTACGAGCAGTACTTC,CASSAGSLAGTRGYEQYF
NA,NA,TRBJ1-4,TRBV7-9,TGTGCCAGCAGCCCCAGTGTTGCAACTAATGAAAAACTGTTTTTT,CASSPSVATNEKLFF
NA,NA,TRBJ2-5,TRBV19,TGTGCCAGTAGTATAGAGGCGACCCAGTACTTC,CASSIEATQYF
NA,NA,TRBJ1-1,TRBV5-1,TGCGCCAGCAGCGAGACAGGTGAGGCTTTCTTT,CASSETGEAFF
NA,NA,TRBJ1-1,TRBV4-1,TGCGCCAGCAGCCAAGATTCTCGAAACACTGAAGCTTTCTTT,CASSQDSRNTEAFF
NA,once,TRBJ1-3,TRBV4-1,TGCGCCAGCAGCCAAGTCCTGGGAAACACCATATATTTT,CASSQVLGNTIYF
NA,NA,TRBJ2-3,TRBV7-2,TGTGCCAGCAGCTTAGCTGGACTTCCCGGAGATACGCAGTATTTT,CASSLAGLPGDTQYF
NA,NA,TRBJ2-2,TRBV11-2,TGTGCCAGCAGCTCCTACCTGGACAGTTCCGGGGAGCTGTTTTTT,CASSSYLDSSGELFF
TRBD2,NA,TRBJ2-5,TRBV10-3,TGTGCCATCAGTCCGACTTCAGCGGGGGCAACCCAGGCGACCCAGTACTTC,CAISPTSAGATQATQYF
TRBD1,NA,TRBJ1-6,TRBV2,TGTGCCAGCAGTTCCGGGACAGGGGCCTTACACCTTAATTCACCCCTCCACTTT,CASSSGTGALHLNSPLHF
NA,NA,TRBJ1-2,TRBV27,TGTGCCAGCAGGAGAACAGGAGGAGGGCACTATGGCTACACCTTC,CASRRTGGGHYGYTF
TRBD2,once,TRBJ2-1,TRBV5-1,TGCGCCAGCAGCTCGACTAGCGGGAGGGCTGCCTACAATGAGCAGTTCTTC,CASSSTSGRAAYNEQFF
TRBD2,NA,TRBJ2-5,TRBV5-1,TGCGCCAGCAGCCCCGGGACTAGCGTAAAGACCCAGTACTTC,CASSPGTSVKTQYF
TRBD2,NA,TRBJ2-1,TRBV27,TGTGCCAGCAGTTCCTTCAGGGGACAGGAGGGACTAGCGGGAGGTCGTAGTGAGCAGTTCTTC,CASSSFRGQEGLAGGRSEQFF
NA,NA,TRBJ1-2,TRBV10-2,TGCGCCAGCAGACCGCAGGGGACCACTAACTATGGCTACACCTTC,CASRPQGTTNYGYTF
NA,NA,TRBJ1-1,TRBV7-6,TGTGCCAGCAGGCGAAGGCAGGGACTTAACACTGAAGCTTTCTTT,CASRRRQGLNTEAFF
TRBD1,NA,TRBJ1-5,TRBV30,TGTGCCTGCGACAGGGGAGGGGAGCCCCAGCATTTT,CACDRGGEPQHF
NA,NA,TRBJ1-2,TRBV30,TGTGCCTGGTATATAAGGGCAGGGTCACAGGGCTACACCTTC,CAWYIRAGSQGYTF
TRBD1,NA,TRBJ1-1,TRBV29-1,TGCAGCGCCGACCGTGGGACAGACCTCCGAGCTTTCTTT,CSADRGTDLRAFF